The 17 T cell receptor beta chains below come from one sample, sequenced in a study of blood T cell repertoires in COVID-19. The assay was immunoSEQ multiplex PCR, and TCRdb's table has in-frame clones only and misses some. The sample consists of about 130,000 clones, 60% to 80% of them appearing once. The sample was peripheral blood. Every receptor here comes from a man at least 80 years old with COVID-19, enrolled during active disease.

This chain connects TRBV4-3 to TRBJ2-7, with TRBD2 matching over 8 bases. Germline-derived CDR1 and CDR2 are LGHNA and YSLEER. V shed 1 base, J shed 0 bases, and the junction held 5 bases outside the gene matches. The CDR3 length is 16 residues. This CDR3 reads CASSQALAESSYEQYF. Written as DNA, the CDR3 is TGCGCCAGCAGCCAAGCACTAGCGGAAAGCTCCTACGAGCAGTACTTC.

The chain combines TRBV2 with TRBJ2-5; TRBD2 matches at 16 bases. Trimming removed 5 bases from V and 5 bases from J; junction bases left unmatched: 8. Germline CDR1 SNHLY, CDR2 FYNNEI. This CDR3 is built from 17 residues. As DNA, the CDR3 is TGTGCCAGCAGTAACACCGGGACTAGCGGGAGGGCCGAGACCCAGTACTTC. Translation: CASSNTGTSGRAETQYF.

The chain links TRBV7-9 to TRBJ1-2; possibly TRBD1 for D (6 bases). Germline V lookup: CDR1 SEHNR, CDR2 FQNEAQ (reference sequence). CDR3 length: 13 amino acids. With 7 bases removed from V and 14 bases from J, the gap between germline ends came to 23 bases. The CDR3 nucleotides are TGTGCCAGCACCCACCCGACAGGCATACAACGTACCTTC. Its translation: CASTHPTGIQRTF.

The CDR3 coding sequence is TGTGCCAGCAGCTCTGGACAGGGGTGGCAAGAGACCCAGTACTTC. It translates to CASSSGQGWQETQYF. This chain connects TRBV28 to TRBJ2-5, with TRBD1 matching over 9 bases. CDR1 is MDHEN, CDR2 SYDVKM, per germline. The CDR3 is made up of 15 amino acids. J gave up 2 bases and V 6 bases, and 7 bases lay outside the gene matches.

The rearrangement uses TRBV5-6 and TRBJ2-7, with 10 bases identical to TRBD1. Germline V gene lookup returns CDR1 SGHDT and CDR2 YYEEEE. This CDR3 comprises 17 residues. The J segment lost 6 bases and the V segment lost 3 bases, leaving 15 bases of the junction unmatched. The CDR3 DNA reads TGTGCCAGCAGCTGGGCGGGGACAGGGGAAGGCCTACGCGAGCAGTACTTC. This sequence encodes CASSWAGTGEGLREQYF.

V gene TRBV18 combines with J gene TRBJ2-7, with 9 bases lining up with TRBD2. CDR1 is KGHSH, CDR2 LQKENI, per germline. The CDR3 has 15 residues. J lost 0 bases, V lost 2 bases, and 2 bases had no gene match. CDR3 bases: TGTGCCAGCTCACCAGCTAGCGGGGCCTCCTACGAGCAGTACTTC. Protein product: CASSPASGASYEQYF.

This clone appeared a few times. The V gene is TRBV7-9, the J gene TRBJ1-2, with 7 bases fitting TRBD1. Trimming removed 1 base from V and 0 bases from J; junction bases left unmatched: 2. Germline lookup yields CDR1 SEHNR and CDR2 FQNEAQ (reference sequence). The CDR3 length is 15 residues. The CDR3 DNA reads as TGTGCCAGCAGCTTAGACAGGGGAGCTAACTATGGCTACACCTTC. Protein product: CASSLDRGANYGYTF.

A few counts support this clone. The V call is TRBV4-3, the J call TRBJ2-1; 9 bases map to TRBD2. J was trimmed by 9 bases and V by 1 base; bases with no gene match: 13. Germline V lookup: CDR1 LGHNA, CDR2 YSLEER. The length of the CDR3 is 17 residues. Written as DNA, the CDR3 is TGCGCCAGCAGCCAAGGGGGAGCGGGAGGTAAAGGAGTTGAGCAGTTCTTC. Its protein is CASSQGGAGGKGVEQFF.

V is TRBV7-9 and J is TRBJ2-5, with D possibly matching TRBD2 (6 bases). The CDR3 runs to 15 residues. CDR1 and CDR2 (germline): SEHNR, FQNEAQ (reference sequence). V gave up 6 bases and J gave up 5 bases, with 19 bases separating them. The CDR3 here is CASRKSAGGGETQYF. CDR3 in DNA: TGTGCCAGCAGAAAATCGGCAGGTGGGGGGGAGACCCAGTACTTC.

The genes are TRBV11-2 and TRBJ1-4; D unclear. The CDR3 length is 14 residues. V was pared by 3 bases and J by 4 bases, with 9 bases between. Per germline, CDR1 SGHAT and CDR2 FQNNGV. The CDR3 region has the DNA TGTGCCAGCAGCTTTAACTCCTATAATGAAAAACTGTTTTTT. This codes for CASSFNSYNEKLFF.

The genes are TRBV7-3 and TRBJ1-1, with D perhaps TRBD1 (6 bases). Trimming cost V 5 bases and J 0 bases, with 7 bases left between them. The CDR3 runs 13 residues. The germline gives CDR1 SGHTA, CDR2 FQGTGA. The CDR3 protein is CASSGQLNTEAFF. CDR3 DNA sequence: TGTGCCAGCAGCGGACAGTTGAACACTGAAGCTTTCTTT.

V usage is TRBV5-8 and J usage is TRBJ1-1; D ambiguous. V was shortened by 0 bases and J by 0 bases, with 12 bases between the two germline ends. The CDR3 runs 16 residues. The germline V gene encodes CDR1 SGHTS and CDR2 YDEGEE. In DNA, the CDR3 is TGTGCCAGCAGCTTGGTCATCCGGGTTTTGAACACTGAAGCTTTCTTT. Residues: CASSLVIRVLNTEAFF.

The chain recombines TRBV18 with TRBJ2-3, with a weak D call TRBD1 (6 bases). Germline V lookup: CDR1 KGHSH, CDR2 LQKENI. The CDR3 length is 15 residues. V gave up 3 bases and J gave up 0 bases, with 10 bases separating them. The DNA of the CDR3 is TGTGCCAGCTCACCCAACAGGGAAAGCACAGATACGCAGTATTTT. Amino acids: CASSPNRESTDTQYF.

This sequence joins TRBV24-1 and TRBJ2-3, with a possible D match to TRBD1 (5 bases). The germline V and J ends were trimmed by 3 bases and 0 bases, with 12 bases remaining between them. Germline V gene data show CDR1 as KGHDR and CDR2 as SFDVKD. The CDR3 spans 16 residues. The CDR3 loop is CATSDATAKSTDTQYF. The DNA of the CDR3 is TGTGCCACCAGTGATGCGACAGCCAAAAGCACAGATACGCAGTATTTT.

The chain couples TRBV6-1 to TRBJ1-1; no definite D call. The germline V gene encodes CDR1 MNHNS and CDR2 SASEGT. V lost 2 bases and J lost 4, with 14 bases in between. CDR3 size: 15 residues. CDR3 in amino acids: CASSERVIDTTEAFF. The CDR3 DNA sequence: TGTGCCAGCAGTGAACGCGTTATTGACACCACTGAAGCTTTCTTT.

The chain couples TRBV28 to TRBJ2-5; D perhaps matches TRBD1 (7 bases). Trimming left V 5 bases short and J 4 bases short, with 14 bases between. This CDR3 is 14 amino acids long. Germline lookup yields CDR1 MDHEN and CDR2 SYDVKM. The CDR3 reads CASSPPQGGETQYF. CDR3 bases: TGTGCCAGCAGTCCTCCTCAGGGGGGAGAGACCCAGTACTTC. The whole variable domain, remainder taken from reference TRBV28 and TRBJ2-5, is DVKVTQSSRYLVKRTGEKVFLECVQDMDHENMFWYRQDPGLGLRLIYFSYDVKMKEKGDIPEGYSVSREKKERFSLILESASTNQTSMYLCASSPPQGGETQYFGPGTRLLVL.

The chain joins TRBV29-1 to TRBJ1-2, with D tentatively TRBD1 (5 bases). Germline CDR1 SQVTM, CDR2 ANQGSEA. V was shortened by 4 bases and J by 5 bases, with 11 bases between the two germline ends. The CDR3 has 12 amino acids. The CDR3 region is CSVADTAYGYTF. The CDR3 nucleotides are TGCAGCGTTGCGGACACGGCGTATGGCTACACCTTC.